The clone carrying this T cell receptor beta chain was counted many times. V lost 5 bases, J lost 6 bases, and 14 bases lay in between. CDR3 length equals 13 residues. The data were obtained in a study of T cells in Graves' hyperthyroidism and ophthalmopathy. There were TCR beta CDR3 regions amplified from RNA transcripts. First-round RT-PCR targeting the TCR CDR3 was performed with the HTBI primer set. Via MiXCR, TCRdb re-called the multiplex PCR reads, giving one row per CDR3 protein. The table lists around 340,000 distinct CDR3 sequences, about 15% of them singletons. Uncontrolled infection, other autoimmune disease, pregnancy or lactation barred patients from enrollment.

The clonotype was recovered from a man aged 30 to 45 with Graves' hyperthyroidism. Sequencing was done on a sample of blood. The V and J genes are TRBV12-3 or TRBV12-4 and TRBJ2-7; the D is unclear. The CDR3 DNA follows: TGTGCCAGCAGTCCGGTAGGCCCCTTCGAGCAGTACTTC. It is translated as CASSPVGPFEQYF.